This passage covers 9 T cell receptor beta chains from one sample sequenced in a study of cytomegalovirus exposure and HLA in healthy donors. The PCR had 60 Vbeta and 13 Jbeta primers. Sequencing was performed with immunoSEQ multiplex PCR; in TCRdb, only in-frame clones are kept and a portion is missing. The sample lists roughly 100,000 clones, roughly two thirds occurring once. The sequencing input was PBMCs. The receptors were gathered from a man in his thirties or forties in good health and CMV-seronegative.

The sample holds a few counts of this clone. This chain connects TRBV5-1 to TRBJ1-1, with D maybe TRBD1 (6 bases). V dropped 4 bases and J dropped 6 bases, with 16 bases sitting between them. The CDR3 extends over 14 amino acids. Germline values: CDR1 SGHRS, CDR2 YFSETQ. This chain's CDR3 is CASSTPTGSAEAFF. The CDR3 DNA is TGCGCCAGCAGCACCCCGACAGGCAGCGCTGAAGCTTTCTTT.

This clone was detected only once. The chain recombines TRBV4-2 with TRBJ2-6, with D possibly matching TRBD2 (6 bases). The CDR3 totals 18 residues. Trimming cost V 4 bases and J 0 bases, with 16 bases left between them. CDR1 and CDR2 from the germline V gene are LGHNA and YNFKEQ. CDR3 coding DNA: TGTGCCAGCAGCCCGTTAACCGGGGGATCCTCTGGGGCCAACGTCCTGACTTTC. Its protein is CASSPLTGGSSGANVLTF.

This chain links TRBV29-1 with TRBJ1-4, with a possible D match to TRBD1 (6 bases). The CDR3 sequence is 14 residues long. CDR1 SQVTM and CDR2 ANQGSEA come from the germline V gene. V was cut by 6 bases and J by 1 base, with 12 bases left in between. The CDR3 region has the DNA TGCAGCGTACAGGGCTCGGGAACTAATGAAAAACTGTTTTTT. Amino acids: CSVQGSGTNEKLFF. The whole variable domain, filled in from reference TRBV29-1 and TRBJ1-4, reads SAVISQKPSRDICQRGTSLTIQCQVDSQVTMMFWYRQQPGQSLTLIATANQGSEATYESGFVIDKFPISRPNLTFSTLTVSNMSPEDSSIYLCSVQGSGTNEKLFFGSGTQLSVL.

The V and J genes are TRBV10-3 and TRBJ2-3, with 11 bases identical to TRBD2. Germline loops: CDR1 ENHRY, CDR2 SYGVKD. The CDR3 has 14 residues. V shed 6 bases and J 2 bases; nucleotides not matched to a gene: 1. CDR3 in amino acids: CAIRGLADTDTQYF. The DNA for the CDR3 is TGTGCCATCAGGGGACTAGCGGACACAGATACGCAGTATTTT.

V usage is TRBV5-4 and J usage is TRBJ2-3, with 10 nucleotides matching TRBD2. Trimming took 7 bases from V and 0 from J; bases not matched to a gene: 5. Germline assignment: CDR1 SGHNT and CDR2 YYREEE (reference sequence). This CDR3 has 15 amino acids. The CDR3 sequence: CASWETSGSTDTQYF. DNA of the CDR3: TGTGCCAGCTGGGAGACTAGCGGGAGCACAGATACGCAGTATTTT.

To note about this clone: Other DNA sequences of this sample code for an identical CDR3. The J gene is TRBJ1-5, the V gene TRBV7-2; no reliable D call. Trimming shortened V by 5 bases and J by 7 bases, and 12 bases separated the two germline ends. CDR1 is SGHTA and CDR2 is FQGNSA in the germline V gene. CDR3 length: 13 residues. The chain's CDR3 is CASSGTGGQPQHF. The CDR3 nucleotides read TGTGCCAGCAGCGGAACGGGTGGACAGCCCCAGCATTTT.

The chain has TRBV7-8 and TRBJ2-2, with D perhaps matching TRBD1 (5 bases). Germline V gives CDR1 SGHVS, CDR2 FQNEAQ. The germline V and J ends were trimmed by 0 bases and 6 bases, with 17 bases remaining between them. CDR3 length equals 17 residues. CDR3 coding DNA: TGTGCCAGCAGCTTAGCACCGAGCGCAGGGCTGGCCGGGGAGCTGTTTTTT. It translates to CASSLAPSAGLAGELFF. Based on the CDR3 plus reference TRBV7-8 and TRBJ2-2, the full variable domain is GAGVSQSPRYKVAKRGQDVALRCDPISGHVSLFWYQQALGQGPEFLTYFQNEAQLDKSGLPSDRFFAERPEGSVSTLKIQRTQQEDSAVYLCASSLAPSAGLAGELFFGEGSRLTVL.

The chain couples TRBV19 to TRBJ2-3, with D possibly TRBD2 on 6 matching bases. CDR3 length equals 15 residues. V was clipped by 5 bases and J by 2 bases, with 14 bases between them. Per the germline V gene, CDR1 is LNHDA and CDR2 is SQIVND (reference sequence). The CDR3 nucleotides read TGTGCCAGTAGTGGGCGGGGTAGGACCACAGATACGCAGTATTTT. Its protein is CASSGRGRTTDTQYF.

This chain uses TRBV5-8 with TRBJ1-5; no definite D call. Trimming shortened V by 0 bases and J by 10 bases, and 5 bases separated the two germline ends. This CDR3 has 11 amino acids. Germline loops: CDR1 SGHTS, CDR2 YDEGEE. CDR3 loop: CASSLELPQHF. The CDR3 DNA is TGTGCCAGCAGCTTGGAGCTCCCCCAGCATTTT.